This TCR beta chain was identified in a study of cytomegalovirus exposure and HLA in healthy donors. The trim removed 5 bases at V and 0 bases at J, leaving 9 bases unmatched. The CDR3 sequence is 18 residues long. Per germline, CDR1 SNHLY and CDR2 FYNNEI. Study outcomes and limitations: Earlier analysis found most TCR beta V segments productive about 90% or about 30% of the time. What TCR beta sequences reportedly achieved was accurate prediction of HLA-A and HLA-B alleles in most subjects.

This clone was observed a handful of times. Its target is not known. Use of 60 Vbeta and 13 Jbeta primers characterized the PCR. Sequenced by immunoSEQ multiplex PCR; TCRdb stores in-frame clones only, minus some. The repertoire holds 100,000 or so clones, with approximately 80% as singletons. Sample: PBMCs. This clonotype was sampled from a male donor in good health and CMV-seronegative. The V call is TRBV2, the J call TRBJ1-3; 11 positions agree with TRBD1. CDR3 nucleotide sequence: TGTGCCAGCAGTACTCGGACAGGGGGCCTCTTCTCTGGAAACACCATATATTTT. This sequence encodes CASSTRTGGLFSGNTIYF.